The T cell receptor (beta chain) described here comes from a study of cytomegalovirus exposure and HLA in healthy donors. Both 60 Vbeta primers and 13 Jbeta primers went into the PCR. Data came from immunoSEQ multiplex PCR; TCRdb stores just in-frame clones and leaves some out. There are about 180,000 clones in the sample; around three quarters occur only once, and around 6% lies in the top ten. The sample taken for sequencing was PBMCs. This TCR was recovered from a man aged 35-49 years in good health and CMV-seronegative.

The CDR3 sequence is CASSPIRDRVNYGYTF. CDR3 coding DNA: TGTGCCAGCTCACCTATACGGGACAGAGTAAACTATGGCTACACCTTC. V gene TRBV18 combines with J gene TRBJ1-2; 7 positions agree with TRBD1. The junction had 9 bases not matched to a gene; V was cut back by 3 bases and J by 2 bases. The CDR3 is 16 residues long. Germline CDR1 and CDR2: KGHSH and LQKENI. The whole variable domain, filled in from reference TRBV18 and TRBJ1-2, reads NAGVMQNPRHLVRRRGQEARLRCSPMKGHSHVYWYRQLPEEGLKFMVYLQKENIIDESGMPKERFSAEFPKEGPSILRIQQVVRGDSAAYFCASSPIRDRVNYGYTFGSGTRLTVV.